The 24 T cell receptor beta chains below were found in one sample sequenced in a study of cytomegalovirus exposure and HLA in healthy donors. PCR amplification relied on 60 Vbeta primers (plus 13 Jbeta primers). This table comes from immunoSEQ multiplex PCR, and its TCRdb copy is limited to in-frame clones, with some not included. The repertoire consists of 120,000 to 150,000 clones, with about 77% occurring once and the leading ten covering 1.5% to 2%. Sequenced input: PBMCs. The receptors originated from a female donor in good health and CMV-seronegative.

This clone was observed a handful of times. The CDR3 region has the DNA TGTGCCAGCAGCCCCGGACACTTGAACACTGAAGCTTTCTTT. Amino acid sequence: CASSPGHLNTEAFF. The chain employs TRBV28 and TRBJ1-1; possibly TRBD1 for D (5 bases). V was cut by 6 bases and J by 0 bases, with 11 bases left in between. Germline V lookup: CDR1 MDHEN, CDR2 SYDVKM. This CDR3 is 14 amino acids long.

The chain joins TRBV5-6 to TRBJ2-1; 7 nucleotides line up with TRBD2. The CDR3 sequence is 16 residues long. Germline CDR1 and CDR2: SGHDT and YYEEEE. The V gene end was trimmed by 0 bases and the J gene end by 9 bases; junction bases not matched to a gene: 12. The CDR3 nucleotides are TGTGCCAGCAGCTTGGCCGGGGGGAGGGGAGGTGGTGAGCAGTTCTTC. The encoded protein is CASSLAGGRGGGEQFF. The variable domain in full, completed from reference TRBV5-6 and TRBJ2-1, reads DAGVTQSPTHLIKTRGQQVTLRCSPKSGHDTVSWYQQALGQGPQFIFQYYEEEERQRGNFPDRFSGHQFPNYSSELNVNALLLGDSALYLCASSLAGGRGGGEQFFGPGTRLTVL.

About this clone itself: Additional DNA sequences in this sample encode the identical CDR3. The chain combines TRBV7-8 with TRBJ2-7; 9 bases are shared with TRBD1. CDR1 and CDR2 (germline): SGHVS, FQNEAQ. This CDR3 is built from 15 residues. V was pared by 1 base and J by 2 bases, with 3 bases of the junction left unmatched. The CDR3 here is CASSLGGTGTYEQYF. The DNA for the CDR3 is TGTGCCAGCAGCTTAGGCGGGACAGGGACCTACGAGCAGTACTTC. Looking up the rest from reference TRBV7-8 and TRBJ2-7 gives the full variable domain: GAGVSQSPRYKVAKRGQDVALRCDPISGHVSLFWYQQALGQGPEFLTYFQNEAQLDKSGLPSDRFFAERPEGSVSTLKIQRTQQEDSAVYLCASSLGGTGTYEQYFGPGTRLTVT.

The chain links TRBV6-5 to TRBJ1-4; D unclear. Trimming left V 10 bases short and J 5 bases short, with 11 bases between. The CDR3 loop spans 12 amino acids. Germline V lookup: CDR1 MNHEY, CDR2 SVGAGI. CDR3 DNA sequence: TGTGCCACCAGAAGGGAGAATGAAAAACTGTTTTTT. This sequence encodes CATRRENEKLFF.

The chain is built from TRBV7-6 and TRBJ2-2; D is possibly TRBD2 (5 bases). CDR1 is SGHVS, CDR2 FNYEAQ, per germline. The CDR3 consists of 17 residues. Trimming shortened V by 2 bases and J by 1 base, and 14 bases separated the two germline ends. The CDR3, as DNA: TGTGCCAGCAGCTTAACGGGGAACGGAAAGAACACCGGGGAGCTGTTTTTT. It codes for CASSLTGNGKNTGELFF. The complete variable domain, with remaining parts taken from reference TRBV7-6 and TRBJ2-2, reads GAGVSQSPRYKVTKRGQDVALRCDPISGHVSLYWYRQALGQGPEFLTYFNYEAQQDKSGLPNDRFSAERPEGSISTLTIQRTEQRDSAMYRCASSLTGNGKNTGELFFGEGSRLTVL.

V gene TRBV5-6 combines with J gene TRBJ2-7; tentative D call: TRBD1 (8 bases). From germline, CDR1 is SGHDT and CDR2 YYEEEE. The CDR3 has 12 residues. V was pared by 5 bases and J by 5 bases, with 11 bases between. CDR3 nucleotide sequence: TGTGCCAGCAGAGCGGGACAGGACGAGCAGTACTTC. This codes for CASRAGQDEQYF.

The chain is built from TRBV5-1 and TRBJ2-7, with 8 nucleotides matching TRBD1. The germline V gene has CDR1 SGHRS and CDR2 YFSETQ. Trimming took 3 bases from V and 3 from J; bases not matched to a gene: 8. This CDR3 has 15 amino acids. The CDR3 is CASSSRQGRGYEQYF. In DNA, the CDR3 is TGCGCCAGCAGCTCGAGACAGGGGCGAGGCTACGAGCAGTACTTC.

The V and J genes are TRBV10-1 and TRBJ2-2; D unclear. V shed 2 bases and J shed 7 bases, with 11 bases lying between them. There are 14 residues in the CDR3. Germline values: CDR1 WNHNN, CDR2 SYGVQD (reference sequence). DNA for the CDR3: TGCGCCAGCAGTGAGAAACTTAGGAGCGGGGAGCTGTTTTTT. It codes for CASSEKLRSGELFF.

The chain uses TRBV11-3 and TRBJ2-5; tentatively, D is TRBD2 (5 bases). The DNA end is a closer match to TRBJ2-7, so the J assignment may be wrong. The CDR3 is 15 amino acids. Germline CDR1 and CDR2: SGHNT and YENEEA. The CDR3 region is CASSPSASRSYEQYF. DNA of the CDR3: TGTGCCAGCAGCCCATCCGCTAGCAGATCCTACGAGCAGTACTTC.

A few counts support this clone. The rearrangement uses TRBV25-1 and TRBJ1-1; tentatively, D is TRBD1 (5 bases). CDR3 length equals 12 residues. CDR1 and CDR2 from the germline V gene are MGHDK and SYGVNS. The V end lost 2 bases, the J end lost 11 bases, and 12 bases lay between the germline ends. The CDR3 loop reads CASSEHRDSAFF. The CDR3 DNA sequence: TGTGCCAGCAGTGAACACCGGGACTCCGCTTTCTTT.

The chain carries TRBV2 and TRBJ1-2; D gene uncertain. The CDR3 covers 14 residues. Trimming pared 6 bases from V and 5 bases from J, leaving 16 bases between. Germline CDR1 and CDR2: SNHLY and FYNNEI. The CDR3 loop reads CASSYLQELYGYTF. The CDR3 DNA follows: TGTGCCAGCAGCTATCTCCAGGAATTGTATGGCTACACCTTC.

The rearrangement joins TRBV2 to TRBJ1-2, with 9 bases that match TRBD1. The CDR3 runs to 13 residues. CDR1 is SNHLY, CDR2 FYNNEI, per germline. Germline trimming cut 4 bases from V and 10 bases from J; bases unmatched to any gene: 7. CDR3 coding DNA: TGTGCCAGCAGTGTACCGGGACAGGGAGACTACACCTTC. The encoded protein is CASSVPGQGDYTF.

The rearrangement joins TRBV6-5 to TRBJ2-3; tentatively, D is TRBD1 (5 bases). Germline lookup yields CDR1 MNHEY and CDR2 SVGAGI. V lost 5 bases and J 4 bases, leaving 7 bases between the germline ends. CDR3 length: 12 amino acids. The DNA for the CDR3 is TGTGCCAGCAGTAGGGGCGCAGATACGCAGTATTTT. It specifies CASSRGADTQYF.

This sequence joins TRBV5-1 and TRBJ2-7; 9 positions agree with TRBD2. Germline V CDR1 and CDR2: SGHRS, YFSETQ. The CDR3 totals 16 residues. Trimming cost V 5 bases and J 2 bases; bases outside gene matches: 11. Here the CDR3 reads CASSRLSPSGAYEQYF. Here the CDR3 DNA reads TGCGCCAGCAGTCGTCTAAGCCCTAGCGGGGCCTACGAGCAGTACTTC.

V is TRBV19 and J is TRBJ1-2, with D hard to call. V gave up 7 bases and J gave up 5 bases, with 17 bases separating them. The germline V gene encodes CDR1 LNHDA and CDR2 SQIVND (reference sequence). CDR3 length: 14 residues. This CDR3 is CASNKGWAGYGYTF. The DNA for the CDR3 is TGTGCCAGTAATAAAGGCTGGGCGGGATATGGCTACACCTTC. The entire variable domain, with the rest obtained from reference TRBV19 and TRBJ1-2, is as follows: DGGITQSPKYLFRKEGQNVTLSCEQNLNHDAMYWYRQDPGQGLRLIYYSQIVNDFQKGDIAEGYSVSREKKESFPLTVTSAQKNPTAFYLCASNKGWAGYGYTFGSGTRLTVV.

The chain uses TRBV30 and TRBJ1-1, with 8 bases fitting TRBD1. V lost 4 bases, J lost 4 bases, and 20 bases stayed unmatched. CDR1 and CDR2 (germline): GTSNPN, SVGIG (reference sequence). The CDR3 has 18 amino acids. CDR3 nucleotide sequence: TGTGCCTGGATAGGGTATCGGCAGGGGGCCTTTCGGGCCACTGAAGCTTTCTTT. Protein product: CAWIGYRQGAFRATEAFF.

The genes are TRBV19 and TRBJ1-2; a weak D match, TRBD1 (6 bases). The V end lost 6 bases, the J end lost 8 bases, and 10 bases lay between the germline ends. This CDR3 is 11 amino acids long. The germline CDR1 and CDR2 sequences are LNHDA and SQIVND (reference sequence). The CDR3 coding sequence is TGTGCCAGTAGAGGGGGTCTCGGCTACACCTTC. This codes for CASRGGLGYTF.

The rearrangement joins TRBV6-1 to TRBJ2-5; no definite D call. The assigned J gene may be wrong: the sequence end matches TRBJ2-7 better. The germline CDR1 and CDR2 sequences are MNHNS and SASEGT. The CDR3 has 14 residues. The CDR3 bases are TGTGCCAGCAGTGCCCAGACCGACTCCTACGAGCAGTACTTC. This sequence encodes CASSAQTDSYEQYF.

CDR3 nucleotide sequence: TGTGCCAGCAGCTTAGGAAGCGGGACGGATTTTAACTATGGCTACACCTTC. This encodes CASSLGSGTDFNYGYTF. The chain uses TRBV11-2 and TRBJ1-2, with TRBD1 as a possible D gene (5 bases). The CDR3 totals 17 residues. V gave up 1 base and J gave up 1 base, with 16 bases separating them. Germline V gives CDR1 SGHAT, CDR2 FQNNGV. The full variable domain, its missing parts supplied by reference TRBV11-2 and TRBJ1-2, is EAGVAQSPRYKIIEKRQSVAFWCNPISGHATLYWYQQILGQGPKLLIQFQNNGVVDDSQLPKDRFSAERLKGVDSTLKIQPAKLEDSAVYLCASSLGSGTDFNYGYTFGSGTRLTVV.

CDR3 region: CASSLAILTGTEAFF. In DNA form, the CDR3 reads TGCGCCAGCAGCTTGGCCATCCTAACGGGCACTGAAGCTTTCTTT. The chain recombines TRBV5-1 with TRBJ1-1; D gene ambiguous. Looked up from germline, CDR1 is SGHRS and CDR2 is YFSETQ. Deletions cut 0 bases from V and 4 bases from J, with 13 bases between. The CDR3 runs 15 residues.

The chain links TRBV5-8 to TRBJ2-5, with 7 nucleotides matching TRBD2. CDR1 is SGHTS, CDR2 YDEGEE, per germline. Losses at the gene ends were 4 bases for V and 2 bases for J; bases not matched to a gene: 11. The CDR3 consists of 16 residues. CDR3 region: CASSRSSGTIQETQYF. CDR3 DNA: TGTGCCAGCAGCAGATCCTCCGGGACTATTCAAGAGACCCAGTACTTC. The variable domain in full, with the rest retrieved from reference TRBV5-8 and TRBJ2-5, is EAGVTQSPTHLIKTRGQQATLRCSPISGHTSVYWYQQALGLGLQFLLWYDEGEERNRGNFPPRFSGRQFPNYSSELNVNALELEDSALYLCASSRSSGTIQETQYFGPGTRLLVL.

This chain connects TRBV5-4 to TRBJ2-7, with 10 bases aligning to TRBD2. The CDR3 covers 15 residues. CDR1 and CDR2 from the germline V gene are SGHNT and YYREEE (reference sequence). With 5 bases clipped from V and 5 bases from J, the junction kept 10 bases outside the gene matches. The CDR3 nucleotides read TGTGCCAGCAGTCCCCTAGCGGGAGTGTCAAACGAGCAGTACTTC. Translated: CASSPLAGVSNEQYF. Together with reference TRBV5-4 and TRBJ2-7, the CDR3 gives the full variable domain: ETGVTQSPTHLIKTRGQQVTLRCSSQSGHNTVSWYQQALGQGPQFIFQYYREEENGRGNFPPRFSGLQFPNYSSELNVNALELDDSALYLCASSPLAGVSNEQYFGPGTRLTVT.

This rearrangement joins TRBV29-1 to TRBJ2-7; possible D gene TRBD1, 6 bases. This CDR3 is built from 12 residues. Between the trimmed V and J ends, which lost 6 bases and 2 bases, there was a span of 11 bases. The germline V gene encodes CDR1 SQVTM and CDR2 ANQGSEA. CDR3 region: CSVTGTPYEQYF. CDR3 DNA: TGCAGCGTGACCGGGACACCCTACGAGCAGTACTTC.

The CDR3 DNA follows: TGTGCCAGCAGCTTATGGACAGGGAATGAAAAACTGTTTTTT. Translating gives CASSLWTGNEKLFF. This chain joins TRBV5-5 and TRBJ1-4, with TRBD1 matching over 8 bases. The CDR3 has 14 residues. Germline CDR1 SGHKS, CDR2 YYEKEE (reference sequence). V was pared by 2 bases and J by 5 bases, with 2 bases of the junction left unmatched.